These 20 T cell receptor beta chains were all obtained from the same sample, sequenced in a study of blood T cell repertoires in COVID-19. TCRdb's table, derived via immunoSEQ multiplex PCR, lists solely in-frame clones and lacks some. This sample yields over 90,000 clones, of which approximately 80% are seen a single time; roughly 4.8% belongs to the top ten. Sequencing used peripheral blood. The receptors shown here come from a man at least 80 years old with COVID-19, enrolled during active disease.

This chain joins TRBV5-1 and TRBJ1-1, with TRBD1 matching over 7 bases. V lost 0 bases, J lost 1 base, and 3 bases stayed unmatched. Germline lookup yields CDR1 SGHRS and CDR2 YFSETQ. This CDR3 contains 15 residues. The CDR3, as DNA: TGCGCCAGCAGCTTGGTTGGGACAGCGAACACTGAAGCTTTCTTT. Protein: CASSLVGTANTEAFF.

The gene calls are TRBV28 and TRBJ1-2; the match to TRBD1 covers 12 bases. The CDR3 contains 16 residues. The V gene's germline CDR1 is MDHEN and CDR2 SYDVKM. Germline trimming cut 7 bases from V and 4 bases from J; bases unmatched to any gene: 10. The CDR3 bases are TGTGCCAGCAAACCCACGGGACAGGGGGCCCTCTATGGCTACACCTTC. Translating gives CASKPTGQGALYGYTF.

This clone was counted a single time. The chain employs TRBV25-1 and TRBJ1-1, with a weak D call TRBD1 (5 bases). Per germline, CDR1 MGHDK and CDR2 SYGVNS. The CDR3 consists of 11 residues. With 5 bases removed from V and 5 bases from J, the gap between germline ends came to 6 bases. The CDR3 DNA reads TGTGCCAGCAGTCCAGGGACTGAAGCTTTCTTT. It is translated as CASSPGTEAFF.

The chain links TRBV5-1 to TRBJ2-1; 7 nucleotides align to TRBD1. Germline assignment: CDR1 SGHRS and CDR2 YFSETQ. The CDR3 is 15 residues long. The junction had 3 bases not matched to a gene; V was cut back by 0 bases and J by 3 bases. The CDR3: CASSLDRGRYNEQFF. The CDR3 region has the DNA TGCGCCAGCAGCTTGGACAGGGGACGCTACAATGAGCAGTTCTTC.

This rearrangement joins TRBV4-2 to TRBJ1-4; TRBD1 matches at 7 bases. Trimming removed 4 bases from V and 1 base from J; junction bases left unmatched: 3. The CDR3 contains 15 residues. Germline values: CDR1 LGHNA, CDR2 YNFKEQ. The CDR3 DNA reads as TGTGCCAGCAGCCCCAACAGGGGAACTAATGAAAAACTGTTTTTT. Encoded protein: CASSPNRGTNEKLFF.

V gene TRBV5-1 combines with J gene TRBJ2-3, with 14 bases aligning to TRBD2. This CDR3 comprises 18 residues. Trimming at V came to 4 bases and at J to 4 bases, leaving 11 bases not matched to a gene. From germline, CDR1 is SGHRS and CDR2 YFSETQ. The CDR3 nucleotides read TGCGCCAGCAGCCGACAGACTAGCGGGGGGGCCATGTCAGATACGCAGTATTTT. Amino acid sequence: CASSRQTSGGAMSDTQYF.

V is TRBV7-9 and J is TRBJ1-1; D might be TRBD1 (5 bases). CDR3 size: 14 residues. Germline values: CDR1 SEHNR, CDR2 FQNEAQ (reference sequence). Trimming took off 2 bases at V and 0 bases at J, with 7 bases between the two ends. CDR3 sequence: CASSLKGMNTEAFF. The DNA for the CDR3 is TGTGCCAGCAGCTTAAAGGGGATGAACACTGAAGCTTTCTTT.

The sample holds one count of this clone. CDR3 protein: CASSQALTGTTEAFF. CDR3 nucleotide sequence: TGTGCCAGCAGCCAAGCTTTGACAGGAACTACTGAAGCTTTCTTT. The chain joins TRBV3-1 (or the pseudogene TRBV3-2) to TRBJ1-1, with D tentatively TRBD1 (6 bases). This CDR3 has 15 residues. The germline CDR1 and CDR2 sequences are LGHDT and YNNKEL (reference sequence). Trimming shortened V by 1 base and J by 5 bases, and 14 bases separated the two germline ends.

The chain carries TRBV7-3 and TRBJ2-7; D is ambiguous. Between the trimmed V and J ends, which lost 0 bases and 0 bases, there was a span of 3 bases. CDR1 is SGHTA, CDR2 FQGTGA, per germline. The CDR3 has 13 amino acids. The CDR3 nucleotides are TGTGCCAGCAGCTTAACCCGCTCCTACGAGCAGTACTTC. Its translation: CASSLTRSYEQYF.

The chain links TRBV6-6 to TRBJ2-3, with TRBD2 matching 7 bases. The V gene end was trimmed by 5 bases and the J gene end by 2 bases; junction bases not matched to a gene: 7. The CDR3 is made up of 15 amino acids. Germline V gene data show CDR1 as MNHNY and CDR2 as SVGAGI (reference sequence). The CDR3 sequence: CASSKGAGNTDTQYF. CDR3 in DNA: TGTGCCAGCAGTAAAGGAGCGGGGAACACAGATACGCAGTATTTT.

The chain is built from TRBV4-1 and TRBJ2-4; tentative D call: TRBD1 (7 bases). The germline CDR1 and CDR2 sequences are MGHRA and YSYEKL. The CDR3 has 19 residues. Deletions cut 0 bases from V and 0 bases from J, with 18 bases between. CDR3 bases: TGCGCCAGCAGCCAAGACAGGGTATCAGGGGGGATAGCCAAAAACATTCAGTACTTC. As protein: CASSQDRVSGGIAKNIQYF.

The chain has TRBV30 and TRBJ1-5; D not certain. The CDR3 loop spans 16 amino acids. Per the germline V gene, CDR1 is GTSNPN and CDR2 is SVGIG (reference sequence). V gave up 0 bases and J gave up 2 bases, with 14 bases separating them. The CDR3 DNA is TGTGCCTGGAGTGTGGCAGGAGGCGTAGGCAATCAGCCCCAGCATTTT. Its protein is CAWSVAGGVGNQPQHF.

The chain employs TRBV7-2 and TRBJ1-1, with D perhaps matching TRBD1 (5 bases). The germline gives CDR1 SGHTA, CDR2 FQGNSA. CDR3 size: 13 residues. Trimming pared 4 bases from V and 1 base from J, leaving 7 bases between. The CDR3 loop reads CASSWGGNTEAFF. CDR3 DNA sequence: TGTGCCAGCAGCTGGGGGGGGAACACTGAAGCTTTCTTT.

Concerning this clone itself: One end of the junction does not line up with germline, which may come from a read error. The J gene is TRBJ2-5, the V gene TRBV7-9, with a tentative D call TRBD1 (6 bases). Germline CDR1 and CDR2: SEHNR and FQNEAQ (reference sequence). CDR3 length: 14 residues. CDR3 in amino acids: CASSYPPGHQSLNF. DNA of the CDR3: TGTGCCAGCAGCTATCCTCCGGGACACCAATCCCTTAACTTC.

The CDR3 DNA follows: TGCGCCAGCAGCCAAGGACACGGGACTCCCCAGGGGGCCCTCCACTTT. Its translation is CASSQGHGTPQGALHF. The chain links TRBV4-3 to TRBJ1-6; 7 nucleotides agree with TRBD1. Losses at the gene ends were 1 base for V and 14 bases for J; bases not matched to a gene: 14. The CDR3 has 16 residues. Germline assignment: CDR1 LGHNA and CDR2 YSLEER.

This clone was observed once. V and J are TRBV6-2 or TRBV6-3 and TRBJ1-3, with TRBD1 matching 7 bases. The V and J ends lost 4 bases and 0 bases, in that order; junction bases with no gene match: 6. This CDR3 has 16 residues. Germline V gene data show CDR1 as MNHEY and CDR2 as SVGEGT. CDR3 sequence reads: CASSSGQRASGNTIYF. In DNA, the CDR3 is TGTGCCAGCAGTTCGGGACAGCGAGCCTCTGGAAACACCATATATTTT.

J is TRBJ2-1 and V is TRBV5-4, with 8 positions matching TRBD1. CDR3 length: 15 residues. CDR1 is SGHNT and CDR2 is YYREEE in the germline V gene (reference sequence). Unmatched junction bases numbered 12, after V lost 5 bases and J lost 8 bases. CDR3 bases: TGTGCCAGCAGTACAAAGACAGGGGTTGAGGATGAGCAGTTCTTC. Translating gives CASSTKTGVEDEQFF.

This clone was recorded once. V and J are TRBV5-1 and TRBJ2-3, with D unclear. Trimming removed 0 bases at V and 4 bases at J, with 9 bases between. The germline CDR1 and CDR2 sequences are SGHRS and YFSETQ. The CDR3 sequence is 14 residues long. CDR3 coding DNA: TGCGCCAGCAGCTTGGTGGCCTCGTCAGATACGCAGTATTTT. This sequence encodes CASSLVASSDTQYF.

The chain combines TRBV11-2 with TRBJ1-3, with 9 bases fitting TRBD1. Germline values: CDR1 SGHAT, CDR2 FQNNGV. This CDR3 is built from 14 residues. The ends lost 5 bases at V and 9 bases at J; junction bases unmatched: 8. The chain's CDR3 is CASSPQGARGTIYF. For the CDR3, the DNA is TGTGCCAGCAGCCCACAGGGGGCGAGGGGCACCATATATTTT.

This chain joins TRBV7-8 and TRBJ2-3; 11 bases map to TRBD2. This CDR3 is 16 amino acids long. CDR1 and CDR2 (germline): SGHVS, FQNEAQ. The ends lost 6 bases at V and 0 bases at J; junction bases unmatched: 5. This CDR3 reads CASRTLAGASTDTQYF. As DNA, the CDR3 is TGTGCCAGCAGGACACTAGCGGGGGCCAGCACAGATACGCAGTATTTT.